These T cell receptor beta chains were read from a single sample in a study of blood T cell repertoires in COVID-19. The repertoire was sequenced with immunoSEQ multiplex PCR; TCRdb's copy has only in-frame clones and lacks some. This sample has about 59,000 clones, with about four fifths found just once. The specimen was peripheral blood. These TCRs come from a woman older than 75 with active or convalescent COVID-19. The CDR3 runs from the conserved cysteine through the conserved F or W. A D gene is named only where the DNA matches it firmly. Not every row has a clone size; where given, it reads once, few, many or a size class.

TRBV4-3	-	once	TRBJ1-1	TGCGCCAGCAGCCAGGAGACGGCGTCCACTGAAGCTTTCTTT	CASSQETASTEAFF
TRBV29-1	-	-	TRBJ1-2	TGCAGCGTTGATAACAGGGCCCACACCTTC	CSVDNRAHTF
TRBV12-3/TRBV12-4	-	-	TRBJ1-1	TGTGCCAGCAGTTTGATCGCCCGGACTGAAGCTTTCTTT	CASSLIARTEAFF
TRBV11-2	-	-	TRBJ2-2	TGTGCCAGCAACCAACTGGGCTCGAACACCGGGGAGCTGTTTTTT	CASNQLGSNTGELFF
TRBV5-3	-	-	TRBJ2-7	TGTGCCAGAAGTTTTAGACAGTCCTACGAGCAGTACTTC	CARSFRQSYEQYF
TRBV7-8	TRBD1	-	TRBJ1-1	TGTGCCAGCAGCTTGGCCGGGACAGCGAACACTGAAGCTTTCTTT	CASSLAGTANTEAFF
TRBV3-1/TRBV3-2	TRBD1	-	TRBJ1-1	TGTGCCAGCAGCCCCGTGGACAGGGTGGGGCGGAACACTGAAGCTTTCTTT	CASSPVDRVGRNTEAFF
TRBV27	TRBD1	once	TRBJ2-7	TGTGCCAGCAGGGCCGCCACAGGGGGCAACTCCTACGAGCAGTACTTC	CASRAATGGNSYEQYF
TRBV7-9	-	-	TRBJ2-2	TGTGCCAGCAGCTTTGGGGGGAACGGGGAGCTGTTTTTT	CASSFGGNGELFF
TRBV28	-	-	TRBJ2-7	TGTGCCAGCACGCGGGGACGGAACTCCTACGAGCAGTACTTC	CASTRGRNSYEQYF
TRBV9	-	-	TRBJ2-5	TGTGCCAGCAGCCCAACCCCGGGACAAACACAAGAGACCCAGTACTTC	CASSPTPGQTQETQYF
TRBV19	-	-	TRBJ2-7	TGTGCCAGTAGTATAAACGGAGCGGAGCAGTACTTC	CASSINGAEQYF
TRBV24-1	-	-	TRBJ1-1	TGTGCCACCCGAGGTGACCCACCCGATCGAGACACTGAAGCTTTCTTT	CATRGDPPDRDTEAFF
TRBV20-1	-	-	TRBJ1-1	TGCAGCACAGGGGAAGCTTTCTTT	CSTGEAFF
TRBV6-5	-	few	TRBJ1-2	TGTGCCAGCACCCCGGGGAGGGAGTATGGCTACACCTTC	CASTPGREYGYTF
TRBV28	-	-	TRBJ1-6	TGTGCCAGCAGTTTGCAGGGCCTTAATTCACCCCTCCACTTT	CASSLQGLNSPLHF
TRBV11-3	-	-	TRBJ2-1	TGTGCCAGCAGCTTAGATATGGGGGGAGGGGGTGAGCAGTTCTTC	CASSLDMGGGGEQFF
TRBV6-2/TRBV6-3	-	-	TRBJ2-3	TGTGCCAGCAGCCCCTTGGCGGTTCGCACAGATACGCAGTATTTT	CASSPLAVRTDTQYF
TRBV7-2	-	-	TRBJ2-5	TGTGCCAGCAGCTTTGGACATACCCTAGAGACCCAGTACTTC	CASSFGHTLETQYF
TRBV10-3	TRBD1	few	TRBJ1-6	TGTGCCATCAGCGGGACAGGTGAAAATTCACCCCTCCACTTT	CAISGTGENSPLHF
TRBV14	-	once	TRBJ2-7	TGTGCCAGCAGCCTATATCACGAGCAGTACTTC	CASSLYHEQYF
TRBV28	TRBD1	-	TRBJ2-2	TGTGCCATCCTGGACAGGTCGAACACCGGGGAGCTGTTTTTT	CAILDRSNTGELFF
TRBV7-2	TRBD1	-	TRBJ1-1	TGTGCCAGCAGTCAACAGGGGGCAGGGACTGAAGCTTTCTTT	CASSQQGAGTEAFF
TRBV28	TRBD1	-	TRBJ2-7	TGTGCCAGCAGCCGGGACAGCTCCTACGAGCAGTACTTC	CASSRDSSYEQYF
TRBV5-5	-	-	TRBJ1-6	TGTGCCAGCAGCCCAATTGACAGGATCGGATCACCCCTCCACTTT	CASSPIDRIGSPLHF